This T cell receptor (beta chain) is drawn from a study of T cells after yellow fever vaccination. Study results and caveats: Reappearing after the booster were most of the clones from primary vaccination (about 95% CD4, approximately 88% CD8). Bulk-population clonotypes that are abundant could appear as contaminants in FACS-sorted repertoires.

Trimming took 2 bases from V and 3 from J, leaving 14 bases between them. The CDR3 has 15 amino acids. Germline assignment: CDR1 MDHEN and CDR2 SYDVKM. The authors made TCR cDNA by 5'RACE template switching, adding a universal primer site and UMIs. TCRdb re-called the 5' RACE reads through MiXCR, storing one row per CDR3 protein. The sample yields around 550,000 distinct CDR3 sequences, roughly 19% seen once. Regarding this clonotype: Its antigen remains unidentified.

The chain is built from TRBV28 and TRBJ2-7; D gene uncertain. The sample consisted of PBMCs, taken 15 days after the yellow fever booster vaccination. The receptor was isolated from a man aged 30-40 years who received the YFV17D yellow fever vaccine. The CDR3 DNA reads TGTGCCAGCAGTTTAACCGGCATCGGAATCTACGAGCAGTACTTC. This encodes CASSLTGIGIYEQYF.